Shown below are 5 T cell receptor beta chains from a single sample sequenced in a study of CXCR3-negative and CXCR3-positive naive CD8 T cells. Regarding the study as a whole: Hydrophobicity of TRB CDR3s was greater in CXCR3-positive naive cells than in CXCR3-negative naive cells.

Via 5' RACE with UMI labels, TRB cDNA libraries were prepared. TCRdb re-analyzed the 5' RACE reads; it lists each CDR3 protein once, without DNA. Its listing shows 150,000 to 180,000 distinct CDR3 sequences. No antigens are known for them. The sample comprised naive CXCR3+ CD8+ T cells from blood. Regarding subset: CD45RO-CCR7+CD27+CD95- naive CD8+ T cells expressing CXCR3 (TNR3+). These receptor sequences come from a human donor in good health. Some clones in this sample may be carry-over from other donors' samples.

This chain links TRBV19 with TRBJ1-6. The CDR3 is 12 residues long. Germline V gene lookup returns CDR1 LNHDA and CDR2 SQIVND (reference sequence). CDR3 sequence reads: CASSMGNSPLHF. The full variable domain, with the rest looked up from reference TRBV19 and TRBJ1-6, is DGGITQSPKYLFRKEGQNVTLSCEQNLNHDAMYWYRQDPGQGLRLIYYSQIVNDFQKGDIAEGYSVSREKKESFPLTVTSAQKNPTAFYLCASSMGNSPLHFGNGTRLTVT.

The genes are TRBV28 and TRBJ2-2. Germline V CDR1 and CDR2: MDHEN, SYDVKM. This CDR3 has 13 amino acids. CDR3 sequence reads: CASSFSRAGELFF.

The genes are TRBV12-3 or TRBV12-4 and TRBJ2-1; absent DNA, TCRdb's TRBD1 call cannot be checked. The CDR3 contains 13 residues. The CDR3 sequence is CASSLSRVNEQFF.

The chain carries TRBV7-9 and TRBJ2-2; TCRdb indicates TRBD2, and absent DNA this call remains unverified. The CDR3 extends over 16 amino acids. The germline CDR1 and CDR2 sequences are SEHNR and FQNEAQ (reference sequence). The CDR3 loop is CASISREGKNTGELFF. The complete variable domain, with remaining parts taken from reference TRBV7-9 and TRBJ2-2, reads DTGVSQNPRHKITKRGQNVTFRCDPISEHNRLYWYRQTLGQGPEFLTYFQNEAQLEKSRLLSDRFSAERPKGSFSTLEIQRTEQGDSAMYLCASISREGKNTGELFFGEGSRLTVL.

The genes are TRBV4-3 and TRBJ2-4; no DNA is available, so the TRBD2 call from TCRdb remains unchecked. This CDR3 has 17 amino acids. The germline CDR1 and CDR2 sequences are LGHNA and YSLEER. The CDR3 sequence: CASSQDWRGLAKNIQYF.